Shown below are 9 T cell receptor beta chains from a single sample sequenced in a study of response to subunit inactivated influenza vaccine. MiXCR was run by TCRdb on the RT-PCR reads, yielding one entry per CDR3 protein. The data hold about 610,000 distinct CDR3 sequences, with roughly 15% observed a single time. This specimen consisted of PBMCs from blood, obtained approximately 12 days after vaccination. These receptors originate from a man aged 50 to 59 who received an inactivated influenza vaccine.

This chain uses TRBV15 with TRBJ2-3, with D unresolved. With 0 bases removed from V and 2 bases from J, the gap between germline ends came to 6 bases. This CDR3 comprises 14 residues. Germline CDR1 reads LNHNV; CDR2 reads YYDKDF (reference sequence). CDR3 protein: CATSRETYTDTQYF. CDR3 coding DNA: TGTGCCACCAGCAGAGAGACGTACACAGATACGCAGTATTTT.

This rearrangement joins TRBV9 to TRBJ2-1, with TRBD2 matching 13 bases. The germline gives CDR1 SGDLS, CDR2 YYNGEE. Trimming cost V 2 bases and J 6 bases; bases outside gene matches: 2. The CDR3 extends over 15 amino acids. This chain's CDR3 is CASSVGTSGVNEQFF. CDR3 in DNA: TGTGCCAGCAGCGTGGGGACTAGCGGGGTCAATGAGCAGTTCTTC.

This clonotype appeared a few times. The chain couples TRBV6-2 or TRBV6-3 to TRBJ2-7, with 10 bases that match TRBD2. The CDR3 covers 13 residues. Trimming took 9 bases from V and 5 from J; bases not matched to a gene: 7. Per the germline V gene, CDR1 is MNHEY and CDR2 is SVGEGT. The CDR3 loop is CARKTSGAHEQYF. For the CDR3, the DNA is TGTGCCAGAAAAACTAGCGGGGCCCACGAGCAGTACTTC.

This clonotype has ten or more counts. The J gene is TRBJ1-6, the V gene TRBV3-1; possible D gene TRBD1, 6 bases. The CDR3 is made up of 14 amino acids. Germline CDR1 and CDR2: LGHDT and YNNKEL (reference sequence). V was trimmed by 4 bases and J by 7 bases, leaving 11 bases between them. CDR3 region: CASSLTGGNSPLHF. The CDR3 DNA reads as TGTGCCAGCAGCCTCACGGGGGGCAATTCACCCCTCCACTTT. The complete variable domain, with remaining parts taken from reference TRBV3-1 and TRBJ1-6, reads DTAVSQTPKYLVTQMGNDKSIKCEQNLGHDTMYWYKQDSKKFLKIMFSYNNKELIINETVPNRFSPKSPDKAHLNLHINSLELGDSAVYFCASSLTGGNSPLHFGNGTRLTVT.

V usage is TRBV7-2 and J usage is TRBJ1-6; weak D call: TRBD1 (6 bases). V gave up 0 bases and J gave up 5 bases, with 11 bases separating them. Germline V gene sequence: CDR1 SGHTA, CDR2 FQGNSA. The CDR3 is 16 amino acids. DNA of the CDR3: TGTGCCAGCAGCTTAGCTCCGGGACAAAATAATTCACCCCTCCACTTT. Protein product: CASSLAPGQNNSPLHF.

This clonotype has more than one count but fewer than ten. The chain is built from TRBV5-1 and TRBJ2-5; 11 bases match TRBD2. Trimming took 5 bases from V and 3 from J; bases not matched to a gene: 9. The CDR3 has 16 amino acids. Germline CDR1 reads SGHRS; CDR2 reads YFSETQ. The DNA for the CDR3 is TGCGCCAGCAGAAGAGGAGGACTAGCGGGTGAAGAGACCCAGTACTTC. Translated: CASRRGGLAGEETQYF.

The V and J genes are TRBV5-1 and TRBJ2-7; 8 bases map to TRBD1. This CDR3 has 15 residues. J lost 4 bases, V lost 4 bases, and 10 bases had no gene match. In germline, CDR1 is SGHRS, CDR2 YFSETQ. The DNA for the CDR3 is TGCGCCAGCAGCCTCCGCGGACAGGGTGGGTACGAGCAGTACTTC. Amino acid sequence: CASSLRGQGGYEQYF.

The rearrangement links TRBV27 to TRBJ2-7; possibly TRBD1 or TRBD2 for D (6 bases each). CDR1 and CDR2 (germline): MNHEY, SMNVEV (reference sequence). V gave up 0 bases and J gave up 5 bases, with 11 bases separating them. CDR3 length: 14 amino acids. This CDR3 reads CASSLSVGGHEQYF. CDR3 in DNA: TGTGCCAGCAGTTTATCCGTGGGGGGCCACGAGCAGTACTTC.

This clonotype was counted a few times. This chain's CDR3 is CASSPQGVATNEKLFF. The CDR3 bases are TGTGCCAGCAGCCCGCAGGGGGTGGCAACTAATGAAAAACTGTTTTTT. The chain has TRBV5-5 and TRBJ1-4, with TRBD1 matching 7 bases. The V gene's germline CDR1 is SGHKS and CDR2 YYEKEE (reference sequence). The CDR3 totals 16 residues. Unmatched junction bases numbered 6, after V lost 4 bases and J lost 0 bases.